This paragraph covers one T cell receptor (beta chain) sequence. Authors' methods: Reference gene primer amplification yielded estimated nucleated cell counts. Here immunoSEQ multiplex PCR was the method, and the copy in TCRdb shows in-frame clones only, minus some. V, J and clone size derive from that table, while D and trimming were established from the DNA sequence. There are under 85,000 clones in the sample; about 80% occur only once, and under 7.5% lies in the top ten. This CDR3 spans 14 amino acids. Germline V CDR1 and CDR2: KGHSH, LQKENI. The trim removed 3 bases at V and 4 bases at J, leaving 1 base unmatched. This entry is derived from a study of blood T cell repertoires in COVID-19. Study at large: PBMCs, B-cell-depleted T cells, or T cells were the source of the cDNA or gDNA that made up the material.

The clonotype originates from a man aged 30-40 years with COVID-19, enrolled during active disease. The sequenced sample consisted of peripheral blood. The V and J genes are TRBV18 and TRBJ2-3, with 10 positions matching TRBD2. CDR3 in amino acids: CASSPSGRPDTQYF. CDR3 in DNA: TGTGCCAGCTCACCTAGCGGGAGGCCAGATACGCAGTATTTT.